The clone carrying this T cell receptor (beta chain) came up once. These data belong to a study of T cells after somatic rescue of genetic block. Libraries were prepared by immunoSEQ multiplex PCR; TCRdb keeps only in-frame clonotypes and omits some of them. The sample holds roughly 110,000 clones; just over 90% are singletons and the top ten take 1.4%. Sequencing was done on a sample of peripheral blood mononuclear cells (PBMCs). This TCR came from a woman under 30.

The CDR3 spells CASSLSFSSDKAFF. The CDR3 nucleotides read TGTGCCAGCAGCTTATCCTTTTCGTCCGACAAAGCTTTCTTT. This sequence joins TRBV7-3 and TRBJ1-1; no definite D call. The V end was cut by 2 bases, the J end by 9 bases, with 16 bases between. This CDR3 has 14 residues. CDR1 SGHTA and CDR2 FQGTGA come from the germline V gene.